This T cell receptor (beta chain) derives from a study of T-cell reconstitution after alpha-beta-depleted transplantation in children (dated by TCRdb to 2016 to 2017). For the wider study: Using TCR repertoire profiling, the study followed T-cell immune reconstitution in a quantitative way in children after TCRalphabeta/CD19-depleted allogeneic hematopoietic cell transplantation.

The table lists this clonotype with a few counts. No cognate antigen has been identified for it. Per-nucleotide qualities are absent, and no much larger clonotype sits a single base away. Library prep was done by PCR. Instrument used: Illumina HiSeq 2500. To normalize quantification of the TCRbeta repertoire, the TCR libraries were built with molecular barcoding that relied on unique molecular identifiers. Starting from the raw public reads, TCRdb applied fastp trimming at Q25, assembled clones with MiXCR and retained in-frame beta chains. Each entry merges the rows of one CDR3 protein and shows their most common DNA and genes. The sample table holds roughly 500,000 distinct CDR3 sequences, of which roughly an eighth were seen once. Around 5.8% of the sample rests with the top ten. The CDR3 runs 14 amino acids, cysteine and phenylalanine included. The sequence is cut down to CDR3 DNA, 42 bases in frame from base 1. The germline V gene (reference sequence) sets CDR1 to MNHEY and CDR2 to SMNVEV. V sheds 3 bases and J sheds 8 bases, leaving 14 bases between their ends.

The chain links TRBV27 with TRBJ2-1; TRBD1 is a weak D gene call, 7 bases matching. This receptor was taken from a human donor who donated a stem cell graft to a child with combined immunodeficiency. The sample in question was PBMCs from the stem cell graft donor, obtained from the stem cell graft. The sequenced DNA is TGTGCCAGCAGTTTTGGAGGGGGCGATTATGAGCAGTTCTTC. This translates into CASSFGGGDYEQFF.